These 26 T cell receptor beta chains were sequenced from one sample in a study of T cell responses to AZD1222 COVID-19 vaccine. Libraries were prepared by immunoSEQ multiplex PCR; TCRdb keeps only in-frame clonotypes and omits some of them. The repertoire holds around 160,000 clones, around nine tenths seen once, with about 1.5% in the top ten. Sequences were derived from peripheral blood, sampled on day 0 of AZD1222 vaccination. The receptors shown here come from an adult in good health.

The chain employs TRBV7-9 and TRBJ1-3; unclear D gene. Germline CDR1 and CDR2: SEHNR and FQNEAQ (reference sequence). V shed 5 bases and J shed 0 bases, with 5 bases lying between them. This CDR3 comprises 13 residues. CDR3 amino acids: CASSLDSGNTIYF. CDR3 DNA sequence: TGTGCCAGCAGCCTTGACTCTGGAAACACCATATATTTT.

The chain employs TRBV27 and TRBJ1-2; D not certain. Trimming took 2 bases from V and 8 from J, leaving 15 bases between them. Germline lookup yields CDR1 MNHEY and CDR2 SMNVEV (reference sequence). The CDR3 has 14 amino acids. CDR3 DNA sequence: TGTGCCAGCAGTTTAGGAGGGAGGCATGACGGCTACACCTTC. This sequence encodes CASSLGGRHDGYTF.

The chain joins TRBV7-3 to TRBJ2-1, with 8 bases lining up with TRBD2. This CDR3 contains 14 residues. CDR1 SGHTA and CDR2 FQGTGA come from the germline V gene. V lost 4 bases and J lost 5; bases outside the gene matches: 4. The CDR3 nucleotides are TGTGCCAGCAGCTCCACCGGGGGGGACAATGAGCAGTTCTTC. This translates into CASSSTGGDNEQFF.

This clone was seen more than once but under ten times. The chain uses TRBV7-7 and TRBJ2-2, with 11 bases lining up with TRBD1. This CDR3 comprises 15 residues. Germline CDR1 SSHAT, CDR2 FNYEAQ (reference sequence). The V gene end was trimmed by 5 bases and the J gene end by 4 bases; junction bases not matched to a gene: 3. The CDR3 loop reads CASSPGTGGTGELFF. The CDR3 DNA reads TGTGCCAGCAGCCCCGGGACAGGGGGCACCGGGGAGCTGTTTTTT.

The chain carries TRBV19 and TRBJ1-3; D is perhaps TRBD1 (5 bases). Germline-derived CDR1 and CDR2 are LNHDA and SQIVND (reference sequence). The CDR3 loop spans 18 amino acids. Trimming removed 5 bases at V and 0 bases at J, with 20 bases between. CDR3: CASSSPPGTVISGNTIYF. CDR3 sequence (DNA): TGTGCCAGTAGTTCTCCCCCGGGGACGGTAATCTCTGGAAACACCATATATTTT.

J is TRBJ2-7 and V is TRBV11-1; D gene uncertain. V was shortened by 1 base and J by 5 bases, with 6 bases between the two germline ends. This CDR3 has 12 amino acids. Germline V gene sequence: CDR1 SGHAT, CDR2 FQDESV (reference sequence). Here the CDR3 reads CASSLGTHEQYF. CDR3 sequence (DNA): TGTGCCAGCAGCTTAGGTACGCACGAGCAGTACTTC.

As concerns this clone: The identical CDR3 is also encoded by other nucleotide sequences in the sample. J is TRBJ1-4 and V is TRBV5-1, with 9 bases matching TRBD1. CDR1 and CDR2 (germline): SGHRS, YFSETQ. The CDR3 covers 15 residues. With 1 base clipped from V and 5 bases from J, the junction kept 3 bases outside the gene matches. CDR3 residues: CASSLWGQGNEKLFF. The CDR3 DNA reads TGCGCCAGCAGCTTGTGGGGACAGGGAAATGAAAAACTGTTTTTT.

This chain links TRBV28 with TRBJ2-1, with D perhaps given as TRBD1 or TRBD2 (5 bases each). The length of the CDR3 is 14 residues. Germline V gene lookup returns CDR1 MDHEN and CDR2 SYDVKM. V lost 3 bases, J lost 5 bases, and 11 bases lay in between. Here the CDR3 DNA reads TGTGCCAGCAGTTTTGGGGGTCTAGACAATGAGCAGTTCTTC. Translating gives CASSFGGLDNEQFF. Looking up the rest from reference TRBV28 and TRBJ2-1 gives the full variable domain: DVKVTQSSRYLVKRTGEKVFLECVQDMDHENMFWYRQDPGLGLRLIYFSYDVKMKEKGDIPEGYSVSREKKERFSLILESASTNQTSMYLCASSFGGLDNEQFFGPGTRLTVL.

The chain joins TRBV19 to TRBJ1-5, with D possibly being TRBD1 (6 bases). The CDR3 spans 18 residues. Germline-derived CDR1 and CDR2 are LNHDA and SQIVND (reference sequence). The V end was cut by 3 bases, the J end by 2 bases, with 20 bases between. CDR3: CASSMLGVQGGGNQPQHF. The CDR3 DNA reads as TGTGCCAGTAGTATGCTAGGGGTACAGGGTGGGGGCAATCAGCCCCAGCATTTT.

The chain has TRBV29-1 and TRBJ2-7, with 9 bases fitting TRBD2. After removal of 0 bases from V and 5 bases from J, the junction contained 17 bases not matched to a gene. In germline, CDR1 is SQVTM, CDR2 ANQGSEA. The CDR3 spans 18 residues. The CDR3 coding sequence is TGCAGCGTTGAAGATCCCGCCCGGGGGAAAGCGGGAGGCCACGAGCAGTACTTC. This gives the protein CSVEDPARGKAGGHEQYF.

CDR3 sequence reads: CASSSPYRGLGEKLFF. As DNA, the CDR3 is TGTGCCAGCAGCTCACCTTACAGGGGGTTGGGTGAAAAACTGTTTTTT. The chain carries TRBV28 and TRBJ1-4; 8 bases are shared with TRBD1. The junction had 13 bases not matched to a gene; V was cut back by 6 bases and J by 7 bases. Germline lookup yields CDR1 MDHEN and CDR2 SYDVKM. The CDR3 is made up of 16 amino acids.

The chain joins TRBV27 to TRBJ2-4, with 10 bases fitting TRBD1. The CDR3 consists of 15 residues. The germline gives CDR1 MNHEY, CDR2 SMNVEV (reference sequence). V gave up 5 bases and J gave up 6 bases; unmatched junction bases: 7. CDR3: CASSPPGQGPNIQYF. CDR3 in DNA: TGTGCCAGCAGTCCCCCGGGACAGGGGCCAAACATTCAGTACTTC.

The chain couples TRBV10-2 to TRBJ2-5; D not resolved. The ends were cut back, 7 bases at V and 0 bases at J, with 15 bases in the middle. CDR1 and CDR2 (germline): WSHSY, SAAADI. The CDR3 is 15 residues long. The CDR3 DNA is TGCGCCAGCACCGAGGTACAGCTGTACCAAGAGACCCAGTACTTC. This codes for CASTEVQLYQETQYF.

The chain couples TRBV19 to TRBJ1-5, with no clear D. CDR3 size: 16 residues. Trimming took 4 bases from V and 0 from J, leaving 13 bases between them. CDR1 LNHDA and CDR2 SQIVND come from the germline V gene (reference sequence). The CDR3 DNA sequence: TGTGCCAGTAGTACCCGGGTCCCTAATAGCAATCAGCCCCAGCATTTT. Translated, it gives CASSTRVPNSNQPQHF.

This sequence joins TRBV29-1 and TRBJ2-7; D not resolved. The CDR3 has 13 residues. Germline lookup yields CDR1 SQVTM and CDR2 ANQGSEA. V was shortened by 6 bases and J by 0 bases, with 12 bases between the two germline ends. This chain's CDR3 is CSVINKSSYEQYF. CDR3 in DNA: TGCAGCGTAATCAACAAGAGCTCCTACGAGCAGTACTTC.

The chain employs TRBV7-3 and TRBJ2-7, with D tentatively TRBD2 (7 bases). V was pared by 4 bases and J by 3 bases, with 22 bases between. This CDR3 region has 17 residues. Germline CDR1 and CDR2: SGHTA and FQGTGA. CDR3 protein: CASSSPTYGGARYEQYF. As DNA, the CDR3 is TGTGCCAGCAGCTCACCTACCTATGGGGGGGCGCGCTACGAGCAGTACTTC.

The chain is built from TRBV4-2 and TRBJ1-5; D unresolved. This CDR3 is 16 amino acids long. V was shortened by 0 bases and J by 2 bases, with 11 bases between the two germline ends. The germline CDR1 and CDR2 sequences are LGHNA and YNFKEQ. The CDR3 coding sequence is TGTGCCAGCAGCCAAGAGCCCCAGTTAGGCAATCAGCCCCAGCATTTT. Protein product: CASSQEPQLGNQPQHF.

The chain recombines TRBV9 with TRBJ1-5; 7 bases are a match to TRBD1. This CDR3 is built from 14 residues. From germline, CDR1 is SGDLS and CDR2 YYNGEE. Trimming took 3 bases from V and 2 from J; bases not matched to a gene: 2. The CDR3 DNA is TGTGCCAGCAGCGGGGGGACAGGCAATCAGCCCCAGCATTTT. Amino acids: CASSGGTGNQPQHF. The full variable domain, its missing parts supplied by reference TRBV9 and TRBJ1-5, is DSGVTQTPKHLITATGQRVTLRCSPRSGDLSVYWYQQSLDQGLQFLIQYYNGEERAKGNILERFSAQQFPDLHSELNLSSLELGDSALYFCASSGGTGNQPQHFGDGTRLSIL.

This chain uses TRBV28 with TRBJ2-3; D perhaps matches TRBD2 (6 bases). Germline CDR1 and CDR2: MDHEN and SYDVKM. The V and J ends lost 6 bases and 1 base respectively, with 14 bases between them. The CDR3 spans 15 residues. Here the CDR3 reads CASSLGERGTDTQYF. In nucleotides, the CDR3 is TGTGCCAGCAGCCTCGGTGAGCGGGGCACAGATACGCAGTATTTT.

The chain links TRBV9 to TRBJ1-2, with D unresolved. The CDR3 has 15 amino acids. Germline CDR1 is SGDLS and CDR2 is YYNGEE. V was trimmed by 5 bases and J by 4 bases, leaving 18 bases between them. The CDR3 bases are TGTGCCAGCAGTCAAAACCCGGGGATTGGCTATGGCTACACCTTC. Its protein product is CASSQNPGIGYGYTF.

The chain has TRBV11-3 and TRBJ1-4; perhaps TRBD1 as D (6 bases). V lost 0 bases and J lost 8, with 16 bases in between. This CDR3 has 16 amino acids. Looked up from germline, CDR1 is SGHNT and CDR2 is YENEEA. CDR3 sequence: CASSLDPNREYEKLFF. In nucleotides, the CDR3 is TGTGCCAGCAGCTTAGATCCCAACAGGGAGTACGAAAAACTGTTTTTT.

The chain couples TRBV30 to TRBJ1-2; D is undetermined. CDR3 length: 18 residues. Trimming cost V 0 bases and J 2 bases, with 22 bases left between them. Germline V lookup: CDR1 GTSNPN, CDR2 SVGIG (reference sequence). The CDR3 sequence is CAWSVLADGVSTNYGYTF. The DNA of the CDR3 is TGTGCCTGGAGTGTTTTAGCCGACGGGGTTTCGACCAACTATGGCTACACCTTC.

The V call is TRBV5-1, the J call TRBJ1-4, with D unclear. The CDR3 loop spans 13 amino acids. Germline-derived CDR1 and CDR2 are SGHRS and YFSETQ. With 1 base removed from V and 2 bases from J, the gap between germline ends came to 3 bases. The chain's CDR3 is CASSLRTNEKLFF. CDR3 coding DNA: TGCGCCAGCAGCTTGAGGACTAATGAAAAACTGTTTTTT.

The genes are TRBV5-4 and TRBJ2-2, with 14 positions matching TRBD2. CDR1 is SGHNT, CDR2 YYREEE, per germline (reference sequence). Trimming cost V 4 bases and J 6 bases; bases outside gene matches: 5. This CDR3 has 16 residues. The CDR3: CASSMGLAGVPGELFF. The DNA of the CDR3 is TGTGCCAGCAGCATGGGACTAGCGGGAGTCCCCGGGGAGCTGTTTTTT.

J is TRBJ2-7 and V is TRBV14; 7 bases match TRBD1. V lost 4 bases to trimming and J lost 2 bases; unmatched junction nucleotides: 5. Germline CDR1 is SGHDN and CDR2 is FVKESK. This CDR3 has 14 amino acids. As DNA, the CDR3 is TGTGCCAGCAGCCCCAGGACAGGCCCCTACGAGCAGTACTTC. It encodes CASSPRTGPYEQYF.

The chain is built from TRBV12-5 and TRBJ1-2; D possibly corresponds to TRBD1 (6 bases). The germline V and J ends were trimmed by 2 bases and 4 bases, with 11 bases remaining between them. Looked up from germline, CDR1 is LGHNT and CDR2 is FRNRAP. The CDR3 runs 14 residues. CDR3: CASGLKGGPYGYTF. The DNA for the CDR3 is TGTGCTAGTGGTTTGAAAGGGGGACCCTATGGCTACACCTTC.